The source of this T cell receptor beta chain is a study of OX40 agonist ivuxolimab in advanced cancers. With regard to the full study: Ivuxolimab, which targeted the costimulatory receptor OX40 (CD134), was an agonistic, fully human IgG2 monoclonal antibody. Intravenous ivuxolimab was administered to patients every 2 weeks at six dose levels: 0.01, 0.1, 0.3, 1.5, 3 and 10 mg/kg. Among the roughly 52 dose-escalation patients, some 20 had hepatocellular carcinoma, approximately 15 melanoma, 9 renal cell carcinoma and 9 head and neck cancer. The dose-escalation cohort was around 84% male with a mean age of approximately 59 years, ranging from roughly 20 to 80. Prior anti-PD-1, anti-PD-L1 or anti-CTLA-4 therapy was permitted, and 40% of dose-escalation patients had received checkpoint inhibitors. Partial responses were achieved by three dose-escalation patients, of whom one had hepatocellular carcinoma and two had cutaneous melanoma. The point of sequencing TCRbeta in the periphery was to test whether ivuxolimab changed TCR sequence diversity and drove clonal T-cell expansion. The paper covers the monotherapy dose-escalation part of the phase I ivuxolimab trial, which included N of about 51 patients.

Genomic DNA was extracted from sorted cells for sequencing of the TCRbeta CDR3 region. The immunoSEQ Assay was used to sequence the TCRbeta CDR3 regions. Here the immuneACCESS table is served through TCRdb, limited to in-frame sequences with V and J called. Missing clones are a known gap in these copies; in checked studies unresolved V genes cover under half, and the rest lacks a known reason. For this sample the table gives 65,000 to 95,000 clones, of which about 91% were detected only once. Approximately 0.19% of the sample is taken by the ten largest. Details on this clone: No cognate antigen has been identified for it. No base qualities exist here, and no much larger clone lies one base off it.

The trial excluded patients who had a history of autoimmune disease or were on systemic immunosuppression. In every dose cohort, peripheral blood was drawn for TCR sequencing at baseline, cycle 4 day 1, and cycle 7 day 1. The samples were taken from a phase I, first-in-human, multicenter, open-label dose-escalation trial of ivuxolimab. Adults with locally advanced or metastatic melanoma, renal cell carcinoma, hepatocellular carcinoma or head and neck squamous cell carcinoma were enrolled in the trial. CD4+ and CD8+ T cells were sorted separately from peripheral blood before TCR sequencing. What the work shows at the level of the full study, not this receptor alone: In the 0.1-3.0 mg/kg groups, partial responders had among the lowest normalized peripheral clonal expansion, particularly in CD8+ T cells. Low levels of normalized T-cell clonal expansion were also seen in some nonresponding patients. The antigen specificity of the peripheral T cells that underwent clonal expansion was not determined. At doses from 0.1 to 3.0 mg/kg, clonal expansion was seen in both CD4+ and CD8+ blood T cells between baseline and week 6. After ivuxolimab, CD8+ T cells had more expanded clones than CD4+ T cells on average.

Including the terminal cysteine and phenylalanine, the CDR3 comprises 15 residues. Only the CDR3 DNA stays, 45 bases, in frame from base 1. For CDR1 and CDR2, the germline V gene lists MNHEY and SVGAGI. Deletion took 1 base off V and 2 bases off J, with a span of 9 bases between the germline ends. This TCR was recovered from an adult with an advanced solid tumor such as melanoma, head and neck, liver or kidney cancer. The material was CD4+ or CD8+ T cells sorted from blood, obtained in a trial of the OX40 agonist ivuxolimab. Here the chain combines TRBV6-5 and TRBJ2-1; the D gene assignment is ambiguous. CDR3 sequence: CASSYYWGPYNEQFF. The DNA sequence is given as TGTGCCAGCAGTTACTACTGGGGTCCCTACAATGAGCAGTTCTTC.